The next 31 T cell receptor beta chains were all read from a single sample in a study of T cells in localized non-small cell lung cancer. The repertoire was sequenced with immunoSEQ multiplex PCR; TCRdb's copy has only in-frame clones and lacks some. The table records a few thousand clones, around 24% of them present only once. The sample consisted of lung tumor tissue, taken before any cancer treatment. The receptors were gathered from a man between 40 and 70 years old with stage II squamous cell lung carcinoma.

Sample share makes this clone medium-sized. V is TRBV11-3 and J is TRBJ2-7; D may match TRBD1 or TRBD2 (6 bases each). Trimming took off 3 bases at V and 6 bases at J, with 18 bases between the two ends. The CDR3 spans 15 residues. Looked up from germline, CDR1 is SGHNT and CDR2 is YENEEA. DNA for the CDR3: TGTGCCAGCAGCTTGAGGGGGGCCTCAAGGGCCGAGCAGTACTTC. Translating it yields CASSLRGASRAEQYF.

The chain carries TRBV6-8 and TRBJ1-3; no clear D gene. The CDR3 runs 13 residues. Between the trimmed V and J ends, which lost 5 bases and 2 bases, there was a span of 7 bases. Germline loops: CDR1 MNHGY, CDR2 SAAAGT. The CDR3 nucleotides are TGTGCCAGCAGTGGCACCCCTGGAAACACCATATATTTT. Residues: CASSGTPGNTIYF.

This clone is classed as medium-sized. The chain carries TRBV14 and TRBJ2-3, with a tentative D call TRBD2 (5 bases). Germline CDR1 SGHDN, CDR2 FVKESK. CDR3 length: 14 residues. V was pared by 2 bases and J by 2 bases, with 8 bases between. The CDR3 coding sequence is TGTGCCAGCAGCCAATTACTAGTCACAGATACGCAGTATTTT. The encoded protein is CASSQLLVTDTQYF. Complete variable domain (other parts from reference TRBV14 and TRBJ2-3): EAGVTQFPSHSVIEKGQTVTLRCDPISGHDNLYWYRRVMGKEIKFLLHFVKESKQDESGMPNNRFLAERTGGTYSTLKVQPAELEDSGVYFCASSQLLVTDTQYFGPGTRLTVL.

By proportion, this clone is medium-sized. This chain joins TRBV6-8 and TRBJ2-7, with D uncertain. The germline V gene has CDR1 MNHGY and CDR2 SAAAGT. V dropped 1 base and J dropped 4 bases, with 8 bases sitting between them. This CDR3 contains 13 residues. CDR3 loop: CASSYLVGYEQYF. The CDR3 coding sequence is TGTGCCAGCAGTTACTTGGTGGGATACGAGCAGTACTTC.

The chain uses TRBV6-8 and TRBJ1-6, with TRBD1 matching 7 bases. V gave up 5 bases and J gave up 0 bases; unmatched junction bases: 13. Germline-derived CDR1 and CDR2 are MNHGY and SAAAGT. CDR3 length equals 19 residues. The CDR3 DNA reads TGTGCCAGCAGTCCCTCGACAGGGACTTACAGCTCCTATAATTCACCCCTCCACTTT. It encodes CASSPSTGTYSSYNSPLHF.

The chain employs TRBV18 and TRBJ2-1; 7 positions match TRBD2. The CDR3 covers 15 residues. Germline-derived CDR1 and CDR2 are KGHSH and LQKENI. The V segment lost 2 bases and the J segment 5 bases; nucleotides outside the gene matches: 6. The CDR3 loop is CASSPYRGDNNEQFF. The CDR3 DNA is TGTGCCAGCTCACCATATCGGGGGGATAACAATGAGCAGTTCTTC. The whole variable domain, filled in from reference TRBV18 and TRBJ2-1, reads NAGVMQNPRHLVRRRGQEARLRCSPMKGHSHVYWYRQLPEEGLKFMVYLQKENIIDESGMPKERFSAEFPKEGPSILRIQQVVRGDSAAYFCASSPYRGDNNEQFFGPGTRLTVL.

The chain combines TRBV19 with TRBJ2-3; D is undetermined. This CDR3 is 15 amino acids long. Germline loops: CDR1 LNHDA, CDR2 SQIVND (reference sequence). Trimming stripped 6 bases from V and 2 bases from J, with 15 bases between. As DNA, the CDR3 is TGTGCCAGTAGGGAAGGGTTGGGGTCCACAGATACGCAGTATTTT. This sequence encodes CASREGLGSTDTQYF.

In this sample, this clone turned up a few times. The V and J genes are TRBV2 and TRBJ1-1; TRBD1 is a possible D gene (5 bases). Deletions cut 4 bases from V and 0 bases from J, with 12 bases between. From germline, CDR1 is SNHLY and CDR2 FYNNEI. This CDR3 is built from 15 residues. CDR3 DNA sequence: TGTGCCAGCAGTGGAGGGGTGGGGATGAACACTGAAGCTTTCTTT. It translates to CASSGGVGMNTEAFF.

The V gene is TRBV11-3, the J gene TRBJ2-1; D possibly corresponds to TRBD1 (5 bases). Germline V lookup: CDR1 SGHNT, CDR2 YENEEA. Trimming took 5 bases from V and 1 from J, leaving 12 bases between them. The CDR3 extends over 15 amino acids. The CDR3: CASSQDQGSYNEQFF. The CDR3 bases are TGTGCCAGCAGCCAGGACCAGGGTTCCTACAATGAGCAGTTCTTC.

V and J are TRBV28 and TRBJ2-7; 12 bases match TRBD1. V shed 3 bases, J shed 7 bases, and the junction held 10 bases outside the gene matches. The CDR3 extends over 16 amino acids. The germline V gene has CDR1 MDHEN and CDR2 SYDVKM. DNA of the CDR3: TGTGCCAGCAGTTTGCCTCCGGGACAGGGGGCTCGGGAGCAGTACTTC. Translation: CASSLPPGQGAREQYF.

The V and J genes are TRBV11-3 and TRBJ2-7; 9 bases are a match to TRBD1. In germline, CDR1 is SGHNT, CDR2 YENEEA. There are 15 residues in the CDR3. V lost 5 bases to trimming and J lost 1 base; unmatched junction nucleotides: 6. The CDR3 is CASSLTGGGSYEQYF. The CDR3, as DNA: TGTGCCAGCAGCCTCACAGGGGGCGGATCCTACGAGCAGTACTTC.

This chain links TRBV15 with TRBJ2-5, with 8 bases aligning to TRBD1. V lost 3 bases to trimming and J lost 3 bases; unmatched junction nucleotides: 6. CDR3 length equals 15 residues. Germline CDR1 LNHNV, CDR2 YYDKDF (reference sequence). CDR3 sequence (DNA): TGTGCCACCAGCAGGCTACTGACAGGGGAAGAGACCCAGTACTTC. Translation: CATSRLLTGEETQYF.

The CDR3 region is CATGPGAKNIQYF. The CDR3, as DNA: TGTGCCACAGGCCCCGGGGCCAAAAACATTCAGTACTTC. V is TRBV2 and J is TRBJ2-4; D is uncertain. Trimming stripped 10 bases from V and 1 base from J, with 11 bases between. Germline-derived CDR1 and CDR2 are SNHLY and FYNNEI. This CDR3 has 13 amino acids.

To note about this clone: At one of its ends the junction is not consistent with the germline gene, which may arise from a read error. V usage is TRBV6-8 and J usage is TRBJ1-2, with TRBD1 matching 8 bases. The CDR3 runs to 15 residues. CDR1 and CDR2 from the germline V gene are MNHGY and SAAAGT. The CDR3 spells CAISGGTQGAYGYTF. The CDR3 DNA is TGTGCCATCAGTGGGGGTACCCAGGGGGCGTATGGCTACACCTTC.

The chain is built from TRBV28 and TRBJ1-1; D is perhaps TRBD1 (6 bases). The CDR3 covers 15 residues. Trimming removed 2 bases from V and 4 bases from J, with 14 bases in between. The germline CDR1 and CDR2 sequences are MDHEN and SYDVKM. This CDR3 is CASSLGQGFRTEAFF. CDR3 nucleotides: TGTGCCAGCAGTTTAGGGCAGGGGTTTCGCACTGAAGCTTTCTTT.

This chain uses TRBV5-1 with TRBJ2-3, with D uncertain. The CDR3 runs 15 residues. V was cut by 1 base and J by 2 bases, with 11 bases left in between. Germline CDR1 is SGHRS and CDR2 is YFSETQ. This CDR3 is CASSLIQTSTDTQYF. In DNA form, the CDR3 reads TGCGCCAGCAGCTTGATCCAGACGTCCACAGATACGCAGTATTTT.

This chain connects TRBV7-5 to TRBJ2-7; TRBD2, the table's D call, lacks a check against the DNA. TRBV7-5 counts as a pseudogene. The CDR3 has 16 amino acids. Written as DNA, the CDR3 is TGTGCCAGCAGCCACCAACTCACTAGCGAACCCTACGAGCAGTACTTC. It codes for CASSHQLTSEPYEQYF.

Judged by abundance, this clone is medium-sized. This rearrangement joins TRBV11-3 to TRBJ1-1; D may be TRBD1 (5 bases). CDR3 size: 18 residues. Per germline, CDR1 SGHNT and CDR2 YENEEA. V lost 4 bases and J lost 0, with 21 bases in between. As DNA, the CDR3 is TGTGCCAGCAGCTGGTACCGGGGCCACCGGCCCATGAACACTGAAGCTTTCTTT. Residues: CASSWYRGHRPMNTEAFF. The variable domain in full, completed from reference TRBV11-3 and TRBJ1-1, reads EAGVVQSPRYKIIEKKQPVAFWCNPISGHNTLYWYLQNLGQGPELLIRYENEEAVDDSQLPKDRFSAERLKGVDSTLKIQPAELGDSAVYLCASSWYRGHRPMNTEAFFGQGTRLTVV.

In this sample, this clone is medium-sized. The rearrangement joins TRBV11-3 to TRBJ1-5; possibly TRBD1 for D (5 bases). The V end was cut by 5 bases, the J end by 6 bases, with 17 bases between. The CDR3 is made up of 15 amino acids. CDR1 and CDR2 from the germline V gene are SGHNT and YENEEA. CDR3 DNA sequence: TGTGCCAGCAGCCAAGCGTTGCAGGGAGGTCAGCCCCAGCATTTT. Protein sequence: CASSQALQGGQPQHF.

By sample share, this clone is medium-sized (0.01 to 0.1%). The genes are TRBV9 and TRBJ1-2, with TRBD1 matching 11 bases. Germline V gene lookup returns CDR1 SGDLS and CDR2 YYNGEE. The length of the CDR3 is 14 residues. With 6 bases clipped from V and 5 bases from J, the junction kept 6 bases outside the gene matches. CDR3 amino acids: CASIRDRGIYGYTF. The CDR3 bases are TGTGCCAGCATAAGGGACAGGGGGATTTATGGCTACACCTTC.

The sample holds a few counts of this clone. The chain is built from TRBV25-1 and TRBJ1-2; TRBD1 is a possible D gene (6 bases). V shed 4 bases and J shed 6 bases, with 12 bases lying between them. From germline, CDR1 is MGHDK and CDR2 SYGVNS. The CDR3 is made up of 13 amino acids. Here the CDR3 DNA reads TGTGCCAGCAGTGCTGGGGGGCTGGATGGCTACACCTTC. Protein sequence: CASSAGGLDGYTF.

The chain has TRBV23-1 and TRBJ1-1; D is ambiguous. TRBV23-1 is an ORF, with its function uncertain. The CDR3 spans 13 residues. The ends were cut back, 6 bases at V and 7 bases at J, with 15 bases in the middle. CDR3 sequence reads: CASSLLPGSEAFF. DNA for the CDR3: TGCGCCAGCAGCTTGCTACCTGGCAGTGAAGCTTTCTTT.

V and J are TRBV6-8 and TRBJ2-1, with 11 positions matching TRBD2. This CDR3 region has 13 residues. The junction had 2 bases not matched to a gene; V was cut back by 7 bases and J by 6 bases. Germline assignment: CDR1 MNHGY and CDR2 SAAAGT. The CDR3 here is CASTSGGRNEQFF. The CDR3 coding sequence is TGTGCCAGCACTAGCGGGGGGCGCAATGAGCAGTTCTTC.

By share, this clone ranks as medium-sized (0.01 to 0.1%). CDR3 sequence: CASSLDQSSGRGEQFF. DNA for the CDR3: TGTGCCAGCAGCTTAGATCAGTCTAGCGGGAGAGGAGAGCAGTTCTTC. The chain joins TRBV11-3 to TRBJ2-1; 10 bases are shared with TRBD2. CDR3 length: 16 residues. CDR1 is SGHNT and CDR2 is YENEEA in the germline V gene. V was pared by 0 bases and J by 10 bases, with 9 bases of the junction left unmatched. The variable domain in full, completed from reference TRBV11-3 and TRBJ2-1, reads EAGVVQSPRYKIIEKKQPVAFWCNPISGHNTLYWYLQNLGQGPELLIRYENEEAVDDSQLPKDRFSAERLKGVDSTLKIQPAELGDSAVYLCASSLDQSSGRGEQFFGPGTRLTVL.

The table lists this clone with many counts. Compared with germline, one end of the junction differs, possibly owing to a read error. The chain couples TRBV6-8 to TRBJ1-2; no clear D. Germline lookup yields CDR1 MNHGY and CDR2 SAAAGT. The CDR3 spans 16 residues. The CDR3 here is CASSDSNSGNLYGYTF. The CDR3, as DNA: TGTGCCAGCAGTGACTCGAATTCTGGGAACCTCTATGGCTACACCTTC.

This clone has a handful of counts. V usage is TRBV28 and J usage is TRBJ1-1; 7 bases map to TRBD1. The CDR3 totals 13 residues. Germline-derived CDR1 and CDR2 are MDHEN and SYDVKM. V lost 6 bases and J lost 5; bases outside the gene matches: 6. Written as DNA, the CDR3 is TGTGCCAGCAGAAGACAGGGTGGGACTGAAGCTTTCTTT. As protein: CASRRQGGTEAFF. The complete variable domain, with remaining parts taken from reference TRBV28 and TRBJ1-1, reads DVKVTQSSRYLVKRTGEKVFLECVQDMDHENMFWYRQDPGLGLRLIYFSYDVKMKEKGDIPEGYSVSREKKERFSLILESASTNQTSMYLCASRRQGGTEAFFGQGTRLTVV.

J is TRBJ2-7 and V is TRBV4-1, with TRBD2 matching over 7 bases. Germline CDR1 reads MGHRA; CDR2 reads YSYEKL. The V and J ends lost 0 bases and 3 bases, in that order; junction bases with no gene match: 5. This CDR3 spans 15 amino acids. The CDR3 sequence: CASSQDLGGYYEQYF. In nucleotides, the CDR3 is TGCGCCAGCAGCCAAGATCTCGGGGGGTACTACGAGCAGTACTTC.

This clone is medium-sized (0.01 to 0.1%). The chain is built from TRBV6-8 and TRBJ2-1; the D is unclear. The CDR3 has 16 residues. Germline V gene sequence: CDR1 MNHGY, CDR2 SAAAGT. V lost 0 bases, J lost 0 bases, and 9 bases lay in between. The CDR3 nucleotides are TGTGCCAGCAGTTACTCGATATCGAGCTCCTACAATGAGCAGTTCTTC. As protein: CASSYSISSSYNEQFF.

The chain has TRBV10-2 and TRBJ1-1; a weak D match, TRBD1 (5 bases). Trimming removed 4 bases at V and 5 bases at J, with 11 bases between. Germline V gene data show CDR1 as WSHSY and CDR2 as SAAADI. The CDR3 runs 13 residues. The CDR3 DNA is TGCGCCAGCAGTGTCCTCAGGGAAACTGAAGCTTTCTTT. Protein: CASSVLRETEAFF.

This clone showed up just once. The V call is TRBV5-1, the J call TRBJ2-7; 13 nucleotides line up with TRBD2. Germline V CDR1 and CDR2: SGHRS, YFSETQ. Trimming removed 1 base from V and 6 bases from J; junction bases left unmatched: 13. This CDR3 contains 18 residues. The CDR3 nucleotides are TGCGCCAGCAGCTTGAGGCCCGGGACTAGCGGGGAACCCTCCGAGCAGTACTTC. It codes for CASSLRPGTSGEPSEQYF.

In nucleotides, the CDR3 is TGTGCCAGTAGTAGAGGACAGGGGGCTGGTGAGCAGTTCTTC. It is translated as CASSRGQGAGEQFF. The rearrangement uses TRBV19 and TRBJ2-1; the match to TRBD1 covers 11 bases. J was trimmed by 9 bases and V by 4 bases; bases with no gene match: 5. Germline CDR1 and CDR2: LNHDA and SQIVND (reference sequence). The CDR3 has 14 amino acids.